These T cell receptor beta chains were read from a single sample in a study of post-analysis software for immune sequencing data. TCRdb ran MiXCR on the PCR reads and lists one entry per CDR3 protein. The profile shows over 150,000 distinct CDR3 sequences, 36% of them singletons. The material sequenced was blood, taken after autologous hematopoietic stem cell transplantation. The receptors derive from a girl aged 10 to 17 with multiple sclerosis. The CDR3 runs from the conserved cysteine through the conserved F or W. D genes are given only for firm matches. Expanded clones get a size class; other rows say once, few or many, or leave the size out.

v_call: TRBV25-1; clone_size: -; d_call: -; j_call: TRBJ2-3; cdr3_nt: TGTGCCAGCAGTGAATATTTTCAGGGCCCCAGCACAGATACGCAGTATTTT; cdr3_aa: CASSEYFQGPSTDTQYF
v_call: TRBV28; clone_size: -; d_call: TRBD2; j_call: TRBJ2-1; cdr3_nt: TGTGCCAGCAGTAAAAGGACTAGCGATGAGCAGTTCTTC; cdr3_aa: CASSKRTSDEQFF
v_call: TRBV6-5; clone_size: -; d_call: -; j_call: TRBJ1-5; cdr3_nt: TGTGCCAGCAGGGCGGGGAAACGACCCCAGCATTTT; cdr3_aa: CASRAGKRPQHF
v_call: TRBV19; clone_size: -; d_call: -; j_call: TRBJ2-3; cdr3_nt: TGTGCCAGTAGTATATACGGCGGGACTAGCACAGATACGCAGTATTTT; cdr3_aa: CASSIYGGTSTDTQYF
v_call: TRBV12-3/TRBV12-4; clone_size: few; d_call: TRBD2; j_call: TRBJ2-7; cdr3_nt: TGTGCCAGCACCCCAGGGGGGCTAGCGGGAGGGAGATCCTACGAGCAGTACTTC; cdr3_aa: CASTPGGLAGGRSYEQYF
v_call: TRBV14; clone_size: few; d_call: -; j_call: TRBJ2-3; cdr3_nt: TGTGCCAGCAGCCAAGGGGGTTTCGGCACAGATACGCAGTATTTT; cdr3_aa: CASSQGGFGTDTQYF
v_call: TRBV20-1; clone_size: few; d_call: -; j_call: TRBJ2-7; cdr3_nt: TGCAGTGCTAGAGATGGACCGTACGAGCAGTACTTC; cdr3_aa: CSARDGPYEQYF
v_call: TRBV7-9; clone_size: -; d_call: TRBD2; j_call: TRBJ2-1; cdr3_nt: TGTGCCAGCAGCTTACACCCCCTAGCGGGAGGGGACAATGAGCAGTTCTTC; cdr3_aa: CASSLHPLAGGDNEQFF
v_call: TRBV6-5; clone_size: few; d_call: -; j_call: TRBJ2-3; cdr3_nt: TGTGCCAGCAGTTACCAGTCGGGACACCGCACAGATACGCAGTATTTT; cdr3_aa: CASSYQSGHRTDTQYF
v_call: TRBV9; clone_size: -; d_call: TRBD2; j_call: TRBJ2-5; cdr3_nt: TGTGCCAGCAATACGGCGGGAGAGGCACGCGGGACCCAGTACTTC; cdr3_aa: CASNTAGEARGTQYF
v_call: TRBV18; clone_size: few; d_call: TRBD1; j_call: TRBJ1-1; cdr3_nt: TGTGCCAGCTCACGAGATACAGGGGAGGAAGCTTTCTTT; cdr3_aa: CASSRDTGEEAFF
v_call: TRBV7-3; clone_size: once; d_call: TRBD2; j_call: TRBJ2-1; cdr3_nt: TGTGCCAGCAGCCCCCGACTAGCGGACTCTAATGGGCAGTTCTTC; cdr3_aa: CASSPRLADSNGQFF
v_call: TRBV29-1; clone_size: -; d_call: TRBD1; j_call: TRBJ2-1; cdr3_nt: TGCAGCGTTGTTGCGCAGGGGGCATCTCCCTACAATGAGCAGTTCTTC; cdr3_aa: CSVVAQGASPYNEQFF
v_call: TRBV5-1; clone_size: -; d_call: TRBD1; j_call: TRBJ1-1; cdr3_nt: TGCGCCAGCAGCTGGGGACAGGGGACTGAAGCTTTCTTT; cdr3_aa: CASSWGQGTEAFF
v_call: TRBV4-1; clone_size: -; d_call: -; j_call: TRBJ2-6; cdr3_nt: TGCGCCAGCAGCCAAGCCCGTTCCTGGGCAGGGGCCAACGTCCTGACTTTC; cdr3_aa: CASSQARSWAGANVLTF
v_call: TRBV7-3; clone_size: -; d_call: TRBD2; j_call: TRBJ2-1; cdr3_nt: TGTGCCAGCAGCTTAGGAGTACTAGCGGGAGGGCCTGATGAGCAGTTCTTC; cdr3_aa: CASSLGVLAGGPDEQFF
v_call: TRBV6-1; clone_size: few; d_call: -; j_call: TRBJ1-1; cdr3_nt: TGTGCCAGCAGTGACCGTTACACTGAAGCTTTCTTT; cdr3_aa: CASSDRYTEAFF
v_call: TRBV14; clone_size: -; d_call: -; j_call: TRBJ2-7; cdr3_nt: TGTGCCAGCAGCCAAGATGTGGTAGTAGGCGAGCAGTACTTC; cdr3_aa: CASSQDVVVGEQYF
v_call: TRBV24-1; clone_size: -; d_call: TRBD2; j_call: TRBJ2-1; cdr3_nt: TGTGCCACCAGTGATTTTCGTAGCGGGAGGCAGCATGAGCAGTTCTTC; cdr3_aa: CATSDFRSGRQHEQFF
v_call: TRBV20-1; clone_size: -; d_call: TRBD2; j_call: TRBJ2-5; cdr3_nt: TGCAGTGCTAGCGTCAGAAGCCTCGGACTAGCGGGAGGGGAGACCCAGTACTTC; cdr3_aa: CSASVRSLGLAGGETQYF
v_call: TRBV15; clone_size: few; d_call: TRBD2; j_call: TRBJ2-3; cdr3_nt: TGTGCCACCAGCAGAGATTTTTCGCTAGCGGGTACAGATACGCAGTATTTT; cdr3_aa: CATSRDFSLAGTDTQYF
v_call: TRBV7-3; clone_size: -; d_call: TRBD2; j_call: TRBJ2-3; cdr3_nt: TGTGCCAGCAGCTTATCACCCACTAGCGGGAGGGATACGCAGTATTTT; cdr3_aa: CASSLSPTSGRDTQYF
v_call: TRBV4-1; clone_size: -; d_call: -; j_call: TRBJ1-2; cdr3_nt: TGCGCCAGCAGCCAAGGACGGACGGAGAACTATGGCTACACCTTC; cdr3_aa: CASSQGRTENYGYTF
v_call: TRBV7-9; clone_size: few; d_call: -; j_call: TRBJ2-3; cdr3_nt: TGTGCCAGCAGCACCACAGATACGCAGTATTTT; cdr3_aa: CASSTTDTQYF
v_call: TRBV5-1; clone_size: few; d_call: -; j_call: TRBJ2-4; cdr3_nt: TGCGCCAGCAGCCCCTCCGGGGCCAAAAACATTCAGTACTTC; cdr3_aa: CASSPSGAKNIQYF
v_call: TRBV7-3; clone_size: -; d_call: -; j_call: TRBJ2-3; cdr3_nt: TGTGCCAGCAGCAAAGGGGCAGATACGCAGTATTTT; cdr3_aa: CASSKGADTQYF
v_call: TRBV15; clone_size: -; d_call: TRBD2; j_call: TRBJ2-1; cdr3_nt: TGTGCCGCCAGCAGAGATAAAGCGGGAGGGTACAATGAGCAGTTCTTC; cdr3_aa: CAASRDKAGGYNEQFF
v_call: TRBV12-3/TRBV12-4; clone_size: few; d_call: -; j_call: TRBJ2-1; cdr3_nt: TGTGCCAGCAAGGGGCCCGGTGAGCAGTTCTTC; cdr3_aa: CASKGPGEQFF
v_call: TRBV24-1; clone_size: many; d_call: TRBD1; j_call: TRBJ2-5; cdr3_nt: TGTGCCACCAGTGACCTTGCGGACAGGGGGCTTACGGAGACCCAGTACTTC; cdr3_aa: CATSDLADRGLTETQYF
v_call: TRBV15; clone_size: few; d_call: -; j_call: TRBJ2-3; cdr3_nt: TGTGCCACGAAAAAAGGGGGCACAGATACGCAGTATTTT; cdr3_aa: CATKKGGTDTQYF
v_call: TRBV10-3; clone_size: -; d_call: -; j_call: TRBJ2-3; cdr3_nt: TGTGCCATCGGGGGACGGGGGGCTAGAGATACGCAGTATTTT; cdr3_aa: CAIGGRGARDTQYF
v_call: TRBV6-1; clone_size: -; d_call: TRBD2; j_call: TRBJ2-1; cdr3_nt: TGTGCCAGCAGTACGACTAGCGGCAGATTTAATGAGCAGTTCTTC; cdr3_aa: CASSTTSGRFNEQFF
v_call: TRBV28; clone_size: -; d_call: TRBD1; j_call: TRBJ1-4; cdr3_nt: TGTGCCAGCAGTCTCCCGACAGGGGGCCACGAAAAACGGTTTTTT; cdr3_aa: CASSLPTGGHEKRFF
v_call: TRBV11-2; clone_size: -; d_call: TRBD1; j_call: TRBJ1-1; cdr3_nt: TGTGCCAGCAGCTTAGCGGGACAGGGGCTGGCTGAAGCTTTCTTT; cdr3_aa: CASSLAGQGLAEAFF
v_call: TRBV29-1; clone_size: -; d_call: TRBD1; j_call: TRBJ1-1; cdr3_nt: TGCAGCGTTGAAGCCGACAGGGGCAACACTGAAGCTTTCTTT; cdr3_aa: CSVEADRGNTEAFF
v_call: TRBV20-1; clone_size: -; d_call: TRBD1; j_call: TRBJ2-1; cdr3_nt: TGCAGTGGCCAGTCTTCAGGGACAGGGATAGGTGAGCAGTTCTTC; cdr3_aa: CSGQSSGTGIGEQFF
v_call: TRBV4-1; clone_size: -; d_call: TRBD2; j_call: TRBJ2-5; cdr3_nt: TGCGCCAGCAGCCAAGGGGAAGGGGGGATAGGACTAGCTAGCTATGTGACCCAGTACTTC; cdr3_aa: CASSQGEGGIGLASYVTQYF
v_call: TRBV7-7; clone_size: once; d_call: TRBD1; j_call: TRBJ2-7; cdr3_nt: TGTGCTAGCAGCTCCGGGACAGGGGTGGACAATGAGCAGTACTTC; cdr3_aa: CASSSGTGVDNEQYF
v_call: TRBV20-1; clone_size: -; d_call: TRBD2; j_call: TRBJ2-5; cdr3_nt: TGCAGCCTCTCCGGGACTAGCGGAAAAGAGACCCAGTACTTC; cdr3_aa: CSLSGTSGKETQYF
v_call: TRBV20-1; clone_size: few; d_call: -; j_call: TRBJ1-2; cdr3_nt: TGCAGTGCCCAAACAGGGACCTTAAACTATGGCTACACCTTC; cdr3_aa: CSAQTGTLNYGYTF
v_call: TRBV29-1; clone_size: -; d_call: -; j_call: TRBJ1-1; cdr3_nt: TGCAGCGTAGCCCGTCCATGGGCTGAAGCTTTCTTT; cdr3_aa: CSVARPWAEAFF
v_call: TRBV6-2/TRBV6-3; clone_size: -; d_call: TRBD2; j_call: TRBJ2-7; cdr3_nt: TGTGCCAGCAGTGACCTAGCGGAGATCTACGAGCAGTACTTC; cdr3_aa: CASSDLAEIYEQYF
v_call: TRBV7-2; clone_size: few; d_call: TRBD2; j_call: TRBJ2-3; cdr3_nt: TGTGCCAGCAGCACACGGACTAGCGGCACAGATACGCAGTATTTT; cdr3_aa: CASSTRTSGTDTQYF
v_call: TRBV7-7; clone_size: -; d_call: TRBD2; j_call: TRBJ2-5; cdr3_nt: TGTGCTAGCAGCTTAGAGATCGGGGCAGGGACTAAGACCCAGTACTTC; cdr3_aa: CASSLEIGAGTKTQYF
v_call: TRBV29-1; clone_size: many; d_call: TRBD2; j_call: TRBJ2-1; cdr3_nt: TGCAGCGTTGTGCGGGAGTTCAACGGCAATGAGCAGTTCTTC; cdr3_aa: CSVVREFNGNEQFF
v_call: TRBV10-3; clone_size: many; d_call: -; j_call: TRBJ1-2; cdr3_nt: TGTGCCATCACCGGCGCTGATCAATCCCTCTACACCTTC; cdr3_aa: CAITGADQSLYTF
v_call: TRBV6-2/TRBV6-3; clone_size: few; d_call: TRBD2; j_call: TRBJ2-3; cdr3_nt: TGTGCCAGCAGTCCTGGACTAGCGGGAGCGAATACGCAGTATTTT; cdr3_aa: CASSPGLAGANTQYF
v_call: TRBV6-1; clone_size: once; d_call: TRBD1; j_call: TRBJ2-1; cdr3_nt: TGTGCCAGCAGTGATCCTACAGGGGGCGCCTACAATGAGCAGTTCTTC; cdr3_aa: CASSDPTGGAYNEQFF
v_call: TRBV12-3/TRBV12-4; clone_size: -; d_call: -; j_call: TRBJ2-7; cdr3_nt: TGTGCCAGCAGTTTATCGATGGGCAACCCCCACGAGCAGTACTTC; cdr3_aa: CASSLSMGNPHEQYF
v_call: TRBV9; clone_size: few; d_call: -; j_call: TRBJ2-5; cdr3_nt: TGTGCCCCCGTCTCGGCCGGGGGCCAAGAGACCCAGTACTTC; cdr3_aa: CAPVSAGGQETQYF
v_call: TRBV5-4; clone_size: -; d_call: -; j_call: TRBJ2-5; cdr3_nt: TGTGCCAGCAGCTTGGAGGTCCGACCGCGCGGAAGGGAGACCCAGTACTTC; cdr3_aa: CASSLEVRPRGRETQYF
v_call: TRBV28; clone_size: few; d_call: TRBD1; j_call: TRBJ2-7; cdr3_nt: TGTGCCAGCAGTTTATCGGACAGGAACTGGGAGCAGTACTTC; cdr3_aa: CASSLSDRNWEQYF
v_call: TRBV12-3/TRBV12-4; clone_size: -; d_call: -; j_call: TRBJ2-5; cdr3_nt: TGTGCCAGCAGTCCAGACGGGGCCCTTAAAGGGACCCAGTACTTC; cdr3_aa: CASSPDGALKGTQYF
v_call: TRBV29-1; clone_size: few; d_call: -; j_call: TRBJ2-1; cdr3_nt: TGCAGCGTTGCGGGACGGGGGCCCCCCCATGAGCAGTTCTTC; cdr3_aa: CSVAGRGPPHEQFF
v_call: TRBV28; clone_size: -; d_call: TRBD1; j_call: TRBJ2-7; cdr3_nt: TGTGCCAGCAGTCAAGGGGGCAAATACGAGCAGTACTTC; cdr3_aa: CASSQGGKYEQYF
v_call: TRBV29-1; clone_size: many; d_call: TRBD2; j_call: TRBJ2-7; cdr3_nt: TGCAGCGGCAGAATACTAGCGGGAGTACACGAGCAGTACTTC; cdr3_aa: CSGRILAGVHEQYF